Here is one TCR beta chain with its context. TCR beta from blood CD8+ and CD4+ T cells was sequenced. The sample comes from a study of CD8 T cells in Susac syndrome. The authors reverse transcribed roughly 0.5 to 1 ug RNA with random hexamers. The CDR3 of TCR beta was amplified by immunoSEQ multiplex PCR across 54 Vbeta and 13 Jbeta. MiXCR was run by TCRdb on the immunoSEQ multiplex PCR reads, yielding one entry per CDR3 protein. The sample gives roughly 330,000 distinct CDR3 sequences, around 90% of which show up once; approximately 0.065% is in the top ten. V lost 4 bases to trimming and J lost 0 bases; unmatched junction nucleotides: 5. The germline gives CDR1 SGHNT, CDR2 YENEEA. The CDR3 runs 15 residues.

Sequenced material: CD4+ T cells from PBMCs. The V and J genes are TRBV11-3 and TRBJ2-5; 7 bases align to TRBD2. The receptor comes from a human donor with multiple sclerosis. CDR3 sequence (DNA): TGTGCCAGCAGCTCGGGACTACCGTACCAAGAGACCCAGTACTTC. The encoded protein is CASSSGLPYQETQYF. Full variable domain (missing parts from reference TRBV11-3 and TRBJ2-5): EAGVVQSPRYKIIEKKQPVAFWCNPISGHNTLYWYLQNLGQGPELLIRYENEEAVDDSQLPKDRFSAERLKGVDSTLKIQPAELGDSAVYLCASSSGLPYQETQYFGPGTRLLVL.